One and the same sample provided the 9 T cell receptor beta chains below, sequenced in a study of cytomegalovirus exposure and HLA in healthy donors (dated by TCRdb to about 2017). Libraries were constructed by the immunoSEQ multiplex PCR assay. For the multiplex PCR, a mixture combining 60 forward primers for TCR Vbeta segments and 13 reverse primers for TCR Jbeta segments was used. TCRdb retrieved this table from immuneACCESS and kept in-frame rearrangements only. Not all clones are present; in checked studies, unresolved V genes account for under half, and no reason is known for the remainder. This sample is represented by under 200,000 clones; about 85% of them were singletons. The ten largest clones represent around 0.4% of the sample. The sample taken for sequencing was PBMCs. The receptor source for this set is a male donor in good health and CMV-seropositive.

This chain joins TRBV29-1 and TRBJ2-5; D is possibly TRBD1 (6 bases). V lost 5 bases and J lost 2, with 15 bases in between. The CDR3 is 14 amino acids. The germline gives CDR1 SQVTM, CDR2 ANQGSEA. The CDR3 region is CSVKRGTGQETQYF. As DNA, the CDR3 is TGCAGCGTTAAGAGGGGGACGGGACAAGAGACCCAGTACTTC.

Regarding this clone: The sample contains more than one DNA sequence encoding this CDR3. Written as DNA, the CDR3 is TGTGCCAGCAGTGTGGACAGAAACTATGGCTACACCTTC. It encodes CASSVDRNYGYTF. The rearrangement links TRBV5-4 to TRBJ1-2; tentatively, D is TRBD1 (6 bases). The CDR3 totals 13 residues. With 5 bases removed from V and 2 bases from J, the gap between germline ends came to 10 bases. The V gene's germline CDR1 is SGHNT and CDR2 YYREEE (reference sequence).

This clone has just a few counts. The chain has TRBV9 and TRBJ2-5; TRBD2 matches 12 bases. CDR3 size: 17 residues. Germline CDR1 and CDR2: SGDLS and YYNGEE. With V trimmed by 4 bases and J by 2 bases, 9 bases remained unmatched. The CDR3 sequence is CASSPRRGLAGQETQYF. DNA of the CDR3: TGTGCCAGCAGCCCTCGCAGAGGACTAGCGGGACAAGAGACCCAGTACTTC.

The V and J genes are TRBV27 and TRBJ2-3; 11 nucleotides agree with TRBD1. V lost 6 bases to trimming and J lost 6 bases; unmatched junction nucleotides: 11. CDR3 length: 16 residues. Germline V gene sequence: CDR1 MNHEY, CDR2 SMNVEV (reference sequence). CDR3 amino acids: CASSRQNRDRGDTQYF. CDR3 in DNA: TGTGCCAGCAGCCGCCAGAACCGGGACAGGGGGGATACGCAGTATTTT.

V usage is TRBV7-2 and J usage is TRBJ1-4; TRBD1 might be the D (5 bases). The V gene lost 5 bases and the J gene lost 11 bases, with 12 bases spanning the gap. In germline, CDR1 is SGHTA, CDR2 FQGNSA. CDR3 length equals 12 residues. The CDR3 is CASSVQAGKLFF. DNA for the CDR3: TGTGCCAGCAGCGTACAGGCCGGGAAACTGTTTTTT.

A few counts support this clone. The CDR3 loop reads CSAGSGVAGELFF. CDR3 nucleotides: TGCAGCGCTGGGTCAGGGGTCGCCGGGGAGCTGTTTTTT. The J gene is TRBJ2-2, the V gene TRBV29-1, with a weak D call TRBD1 (6 bases). The CDR3 runs to 13 residues. Germline V gives CDR1 SQVTM, CDR2 ANQGSEA. V was shortened by 7 bases and J by 6 bases, with 15 bases between the two germline ends.

The rearrangement uses TRBV18 and TRBJ1-5; tentative D call: TRBD1 (5 bases). The germline V and J ends were trimmed by 6 bases and 4 bases, with 13 bases remaining between them. Germline V CDR1 and CDR2: KGHSH, LQKENI. The CDR3 has 14 amino acids. CDR3: CASSSQEGNQPQHF. CDR3 sequence (DNA): TGTGCCAGCTCGTCACAGGAGGGGAATCAGCCCCAGCATTTT.

In its sample, this clone was seen a few times. The V gene is TRBV7-8, the J gene TRBJ2-7, with 8 nucleotides matching TRBD2. CDR3 length equals 14 residues. CDR1 and CDR2 from the germline V gene are SGHVS and FQNEAQ. V dropped 1 base and J dropped 6; count of bases not matched to a gene: 5. In DNA, the CDR3 is TGTGCCAGCAGCTTAGTACGGGGGGGCGGCGAGCAGTACTTC. It codes for CASSLVRGGGEQYF.

V gene TRBV6-5 combines with J gene TRBJ1-6, with D perhaps matching TRBD1 (6 bases). The CDR3 has 15 amino acids. V shed 6 bases and J shed 8 bases, with 17 bases lying between them. CDR1 MNHEY and CDR2 SVGAGI come from the germline V gene. CDR3 residues: CASSSPGHKDSPLHF. CDR3 bases: TGTGCCAGCAGCTCACCGGGACATAAGGATTCACCCCTCCACTTT.